Below, 9 T cell receptor beta chains from the same sample are listed, as sequenced in a study of identical twins. TCRdb processed the 5' RACE reads anew with MiXCR; each CDR3 protein has one entry. The profile shows some 270,000 distinct CDR3 sequences, around 8% of them singletons. This same sample was also taken into another study, of yellow fever vaccine responses in identical twins.

The specimen was CD8+ T cells sorted from blood. Receptors originate from a woman under 30 in good health.

A few counts support this clonotype. The V and J genes are TRBV6-2 or TRBV6-3 and TRBJ2-1, with D perhaps matching TRBD2 (6 bases). CDR3 length: 14 amino acids. V was clipped by 2 bases and J by 7 bases, with 12 bases between them. Germline V CDR1 and CDR2: MNHEY, SVGEGT. In nucleotides, the CDR3 is TGTGCCAGCAGTTACGCGAGCGCGGGGAATGAGCAGTTCTTC. The encoded protein is CASSYASAGNEQFF.

This clonotype has ten or more counts. The V and J genes are TRBV9 and TRBJ2-1, with D tentatively TRBD1 or TRBD2 (6 bases each). Germline lookup yields CDR1 SGDLS and CDR2 YYNGEE. Between the trimmed V and J ends, which lost 0 bases and 7 bases, there was a span of 17 bases. This CDR3 contains 16 residues. The CDR3 protein is CASSVGGGGRGNEQFF. Written as DNA, the CDR3 is TGTGCCAGCAGCGTAGGGGGAGGTGGTAGGGGGAATGAGCAGTTCTTC.

This clonotype was seen a few times. The gene calls are TRBV11-3 and TRBJ2-1; D call uncertain. The CDR3 runs to 12 residues. V shed 6 bases and J shed 5 bases, with 8 bases lying between them. Per the germline V gene, CDR1 is SGHNT and CDR2 is YENEEA. The CDR3: CASRDGNNEQFF. Here the CDR3 DNA reads TGTGCCAGCAGAGACGGCAACAATGAGCAGTTCTTC.

This clonotype was seen many times. The chain recombines TRBV29-1 with TRBJ2-7, with 9 bases fitting TRBD1. Germline CDR1 and CDR2: SQVTM and ANQGSEA. The CDR3 loop spans 12 amino acids. V lost 1 base, J lost 6 bases, and 1 base stayed unmatched. CDR3 coding DNA: TGCAGCGTTGAAGGGACAGGGGTCGAGCAGTACTTC. This encodes CSVEGTGVEQYF.

The V gene is TRBV3-1, the J gene TRBJ2-3; 8 nucleotides agree with TRBD2. J gave up 2 bases and V 0 bases, and 16 bases lay outside the gene matches. The CDR3 totals 20 residues. Per the germline V gene, CDR1 is LGHDT and CDR2 is YNNKEL (reference sequence). The CDR3 nucleotides are TGTGCCAGCAGCCAAGATTGGGGACTAGAGAGGATACTGTCCACAGATACGCAGTATTTT. Translation: CASSQDWGLERILSTDTQYF.

The chain carries TRBV27 and TRBJ2-7; D perhaps matches TRBD2 (6 bases). Trimming took off 0 bases at V and 5 bases at J, with 17 bases between the two ends. The germline V gene encodes CDR1 MNHEY and CDR2 SMNVEV (reference sequence). The CDR3 has 16 amino acids. In nucleotides, the CDR3 is TGTGCCAGCAGTTTATCGGGGGGACGGCGAATCAACGAGCAGTACTTC. Its protein product is CASSLSGGRRINEQYF.

This clonotype was recorded at least ten times. This chain joins TRBV27 and TRBJ2-5; tentatively, D is TRBD1 (5 bases). The CDR3 extends over 13 amino acids. Germline values: CDR1 MNHEY, CDR2 SMNVEV (reference sequence). V lost 0 bases, J lost 5 bases, and 7 bases lay in between. In DNA form, the CDR3 reads TGTGCCAGCAGTTTATCGACAGTGGAGACCCAGTACTTC. This codes for CASSLSTVETQYF.

The gene calls are TRBV27 and TRBJ1-2, with TRBD1 matching over 8 bases. The V segment lost 8 bases and the J segment 8 bases; nucleotides outside the gene matches: 10. There are 13 residues in the CDR3. The germline V gene encodes CDR1 MNHEY and CDR2 SMNVEV (reference sequence). CDR3 residues: CASSPGGAEGYTF. DNA for the CDR3: TGTGCCAGCTCTCCAGGGGGCGCAGAAGGCTACACCTTC.

J is TRBJ2-7 and V is TRBV4-3, with 8 nucleotides matching TRBD2. CDR1 is LGHNA, CDR2 YSLEER, per germline. V was pared by 8 bases and J by 3 bases, with 6 bases of the junction left unmatched. The length of the CDR3 is 13 residues. This CDR3 reads CASARAGGYEQYF. CDR3 sequence (DNA): TGCGCCAGCGCGAGGGCGGGAGGCTACGAGCAGTACTTC.